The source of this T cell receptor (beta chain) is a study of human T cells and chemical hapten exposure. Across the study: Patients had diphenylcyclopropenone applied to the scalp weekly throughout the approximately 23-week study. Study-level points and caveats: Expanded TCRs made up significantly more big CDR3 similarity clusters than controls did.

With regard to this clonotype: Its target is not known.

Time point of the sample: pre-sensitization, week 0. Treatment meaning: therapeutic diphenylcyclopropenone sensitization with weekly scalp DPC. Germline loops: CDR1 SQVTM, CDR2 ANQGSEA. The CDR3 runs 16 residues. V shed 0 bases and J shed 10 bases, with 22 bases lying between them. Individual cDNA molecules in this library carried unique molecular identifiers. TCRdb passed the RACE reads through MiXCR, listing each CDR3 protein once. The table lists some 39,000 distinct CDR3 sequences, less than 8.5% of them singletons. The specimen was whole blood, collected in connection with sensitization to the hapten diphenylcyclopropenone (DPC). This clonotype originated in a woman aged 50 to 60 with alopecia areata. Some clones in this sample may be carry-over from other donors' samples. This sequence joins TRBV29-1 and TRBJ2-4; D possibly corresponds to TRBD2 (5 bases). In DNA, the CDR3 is TGCAGCGTTGAAGATGCGGTGAGTGGACTCGCCACTATTCAGTACTTC. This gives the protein CSVEDAVSGLATIQYF.